A single sample is the source of the 26 T cell receptor beta chains below, sequenced in a study of T cell changes during pregnancy in multiple sclerosis (dated by TCRdb to between 2018 and 2020). Library method: the immunoSEQ multiplex PCR assay. What TCRdb holds here is the immuneACCESS table cut down to in-frame rearrangements. Part of the clones is not present; checked against another copy, under half of the missing clones reflect an unresolved V gene, and the others are unexplained. In all, the sample holds approximately 71,000 clones, and roughly 92% of those were seen once. Roughly 1.9% of the sample lies in the top ten. Sequencing used peripheral blood, obtained in the second trimester of pregnancy. The origin of the receptors is a female donor with multiple sclerosis, enrolled in a pregnancy study.

V and J are TRBV5-1 and TRBJ1-2; 7 bases are shared with TRBD1. There are 16 residues in the CDR3. CDR1 and CDR2 from the germline V gene are SGHRS and YFSETQ. The trim removed 3 bases at V and 5 bases at J, leaving 13 bases unmatched. CDR3 in DNA: TGCGCCAGCAGCTCGGCCCCCACAGGGGTTAGGTATGGCTACACCTTC. Its translation is CASSSAPTGVRYGYTF.

The V and J genes are TRBV19 and TRBJ1-1; D gene unclear. V was cut by 5 bases and J by 1 base, with 14 bases left in between. CDR3 length: 15 amino acids. The germline CDR1 and CDR2 sequences are LNHDA and SQIVND (reference sequence). The DNA for the CDR3 is TGTGCCAGTAGTCTGACTGGGGAGGGGAACACTGAAGCTTTCTTT. This codes for CASSLTGEGNTEAFF.

The chain's CDR3 is CSVGGRKGETQYF. As DNA, the CDR3 is TGCAGCGTTGGTGGCAGGAAAGGAGAGACCCAGTACTTC. The chain couples TRBV29-1 to TRBJ2-5; no clear D gene. Germline-derived CDR1 and CDR2 are SQVTM and ANQGSEA. There are 13 residues in the CDR3. V lost 4 bases, J lost 4 bases, and 13 bases lay in between.

The chain is built from TRBV19 and TRBJ2-2; D uncertain. Germline assignment: CDR1 LNHDA and CDR2 SQIVND (reference sequence). The CDR3 runs to 14 residues. V dropped 0 bases and J dropped 1 base, with 3 bases sitting between them. The CDR3 DNA reads TGTGCCAGTAGTATAGACTGGAACACCGGGGAGCTGTTTTTT. Its protein is CASSIDWNTGELFF.

This sequence joins TRBV5-4 and TRBJ1-4, with 7 bases lining up with TRBD1. Per the germline V gene, CDR1 is SGHNT and CDR2 is YYREEE (reference sequence). J gave up 2 bases and V 2 bases, and 6 bases lay outside the gene matches. CDR3 length: 16 amino acids. The CDR3 loop reads CASSFQKGATNEKLFF. The CDR3 DNA reads as TGTGCCAGCAGCTTTCAAAAGGGGGCGACTAATGAAAAACTGTTTTTT.

The chain's CDR3 is CASSLRTQNEKLFF. The CDR3 bases are TGTGCCAGCAGCTTGCGCACCCAGAATGAAAAACTGTTTTTT. This chain joins TRBV5-4 and TRBJ1-4, with D uncertain. The CDR3 extends over 14 amino acids. The V gene's germline CDR1 is SGHNT and CDR2 YYREEE (reference sequence). V lost 1 base and J lost 5, with 9 bases in between.

The chain recombines TRBV28 with TRBJ1-2; 7 bases line up with TRBD1. V was pared by 5 bases and J by 2 bases, with 2 bases of the junction left unmatched. Germline lookup yields CDR1 MDHEN and CDR2 SYDVKM. The CDR3 has 13 amino acids. CDR3: CASSLTGNYGYTF. DNA for the CDR3: TGTGCCAGCAGTCTGACAGGGAACTATGGCTACACCTTC.

The chain joins TRBV28 to TRBJ2-5, with TRBD2 matching 12 bases. Per germline, CDR1 MDHEN and CDR2 SYDVKM. V gave up 5 bases and J gave up 4 bases; unmatched junction bases: 5. The CDR3 extends over 15 amino acids. The DNA for the CDR3 is TGTGCCAGCAGTGACCCGGGACTAGCGGGAGAGACCCAGTACTTC. This encodes CASSDPGLAGETQYF.

The rearrangement joins TRBV2 to TRBJ1-6, with 8 bases aligning to TRBD1. The V gene end was trimmed by 6 bases and the J gene end by 9 bases; junction bases not matched to a gene: 4. The CDR3 sequence is 13 residues long. Per the germline V gene, CDR1 is SNHLY and CDR2 is FYNNEI. The CDR3 region is CASSQGAISPLHF. DNA for the CDR3: TGTGCCAGCAGCCAGGGGGCAATTTCACCCCTCCACTTT.

This clone was counted a single time. This chain connects TRBV4-1 to TRBJ1-2; TRBD1 is a possible D gene (5 bases). CDR1 is MGHRA and CDR2 is YSYEKL in the germline V gene. The CDR3 extends over 15 amino acids. V was clipped by 0 bases and J by 4 bases, with 12 bases between them. CDR3 DNA sequence: TGCGCCAGCAGCCAAGAATCAGGGTATTCCTATGGCTACACCTTC. This gives the protein CASSQESGYSYGYTF.

The V and J genes are TRBV7-3 and TRBJ2-3; no firm D call. The V gene's germline CDR1 is SGHTA and CDR2 FQGTGA. This CDR3 has 14 amino acids. Trimming left V 5 bases short and J 2 bases short, with 11 bases between. DNA of the CDR3: TGTGCCAGCAGCCTGTCGCGTAACACAGATACGCAGTATTTT. Its translation: CASSLSRNTDTQYF. The variable domain in full, completed from reference TRBV7-3 and TRBJ2-3, reads GAGVSQTPSNKVTEKGKYVELRCDPISGHTALYWYRQSLGQGPEFLIYFQGTGAADDSGLPNDRFFAVRPEGSVSTLKIQRTERGDSAVYLCASSLSRNTDTQYFGPGTRLTVL.

The V and J genes are TRBV5-5 and TRBJ2-7; TRBD1 agrees at 7 bases. The CDR3 is 12 residues long. V dropped 3 bases and J dropped 6; count of bases not matched to a gene: 3. CDR1 is SGHKS, CDR2 YYEKEE, per germline (reference sequence). The CDR3 loop reads CASSSTGSEQYF. In nucleotides, the CDR3 is TGTGCCAGCAGCTCGACAGGGAGCGAGCAGTACTTC.

Only a few counts were recorded for this clone. The chain uses TRBV9 and TRBJ2-1, with D maybe TRBD2 (5 bases). Trimming took off 0 bases at V and 8 bases at J, with 21 bases between the two ends. This CDR3 has 17 amino acids. Germline CDR1 is SGDLS and CDR2 is YYNGEE. The CDR3 nucleotides read TGTGCCAGCAGCGTAGTGATTTTGGGTGAGGGTCGGGATGAGCAGTTCTTC. Translating gives CASSVVILGEGRDEQFF.

This chain links TRBV28 with TRBJ1-1, with D unclear. The V end was cut by 5 bases, the J end by 0 bases, with 13 bases between. Per germline, CDR1 MDHEN and CDR2 SYDVKM. This CDR3 is built from 15 residues. Here the CDR3 DNA reads TGTGCCAGCAGTCCCTCCCAGACTTTGAACACTGAAGCTTTCTTT. Its translation: CASSPSQTLNTEAFF.

This sequence joins TRBV5-8 and TRBJ1-1; D is uncertain. Germline assignment: CDR1 SGHTS and CDR2 YDEGEE. Trimming removed 0 bases from V and 6 bases from J, with 12 bases in between. This CDR3 contains 14 residues. The CDR3 spells CASSLAGLSAEAFF. DNA of the CDR3: TGTGCCAGCAGCTTGGCGGGTTTGTCAGCTGAAGCTTTCTTT.

The V call is TRBV28, the J call TRBJ2-1; the D gene is possibly TRBD2 (6 bases). The V gene's germline CDR1 is MDHEN and CDR2 SYDVKM. The V end lost 7 bases, the J end lost 10 bases, and 20 bases lay between the germline ends. This CDR3 spans 14 amino acids. The CDR3 DNA is TGTGCCAGCACCCTTCGCGGGGTTGCCAGCGAGCAGTTCTTC. This gives the protein CASTLRGVASEQFF.

The V and J genes are TRBV19 and TRBJ2-2, with TRBD1 identical over 9 bases. CDR3 length equals 18 residues. V lost 5 bases and J lost 1; bases outside the gene matches: 11. CDR1 and CDR2 from the germline V gene are LNHDA and SQIVND (reference sequence). CDR3 DNA: TGTGCCAGTAGTCGACCTCGGACAGGGGCGATGAACACCGGGGAGCTGTTTTTT. As protein: CASSRPRTGAMNTGELFF.

The chain uses TRBV6-5 and TRBJ2-7; 12 bases fit TRBD1. The V gene end was trimmed by 1 base and the J gene end by 6 bases; junction bases not matched to a gene: 4. CDR3 length equals 15 residues. Germline V lookup: CDR1 MNHEY, CDR2 SVGAGI. Here the CDR3 DNA reads TGTGCCAGCAGTTACTGGGGACAGGGGGCGCCCGAGCAGTACTTC. It is translated as CASSYWGQGAPEQYF.

This chain connects TRBV28 to TRBJ2-1; 8 bases map to TRBD2. The germline gives CDR1 MDHEN, CDR2 SYDVKM. The CDR3 covers 17 residues. The J segment lost 4 bases and the V segment lost 7 bases, leaving 15 bases of the junction unmatched. The CDR3 here is CASTRGGGGRLYNEQFF. The CDR3 nucleotides are TGTGCCAGCACCCGGGGGGGAGGCGGGAGACTTTACAATGAGCAGTTCTTC.

The chain is built from TRBV9 and TRBJ2-2; 9 bases map to TRBD2. Germline CDR1 is SGDLS and CDR2 is YYNGEE. V lost 4 bases, J lost 4 bases, and 8 bases stayed unmatched. The CDR3 sequence is 16 residues long. The CDR3 is CASSPQAGGGTGELFF. DNA of the CDR3: TGTGCCAGCAGCCCCCAAGCGGGAGGCGGCACCGGGGAGCTGTTTTTT.

The chain is built from TRBV6-4 and TRBJ2-1; 10 nucleotides match TRBD2. With V trimmed by 3 bases and J by 6 bases, 8 bases remained unmatched. Per the germline V gene, CDR1 is MRHNA and CDR2 is SNTAGT. The CDR3 runs 16 residues. CDR3 DNA: TGTGCCAGCAGTGATACCGGGACTAGCGCATCCAATGAGCAGTTCTTC. Amino acids: CASSDTGTSASNEQFF.

This clone showed up just once. The chain carries TRBV2 and TRBJ2-7; TRBD2 agrees at 13 bases. V shed 9 bases and J 1 base; nucleotides not matched to a gene: 15. CDR3 length: 18 amino acids. The V gene's germline CDR1 is SNHLY and CDR2 FYNNEI. CDR3 coding DNA: TGTGCCAGTGACGCGGCCGGGACTAGCGGGATGGGGTCCTACGAGCAGTACTTC. It translates to CASDAAGTSGMGSYEQYF.

The rearrangement links TRBV5-6 to TRBJ1-1, with D maybe TRBD1 (5 bases). The germline V gene has CDR1 SGHDT and CDR2 YYEEEE. This CDR3 spans 15 amino acids. The V and J ends lost 6 bases and 0 bases respectively, with 15 bases between them. CDR3 sequence reads: CASIGQELMNTEAFF. For the CDR3, the DNA is TGTGCCAGCATAGGACAAGAACTTATGAACACTGAAGCTTTCTTT.

The V call is TRBV18, the J call TRBJ1-4; 7 nucleotides agree with TRBD1. V dropped 3 bases and J dropped 10; count of bases not matched to a gene: 14. Germline CDR1 is KGHSH and CDR2 is LQKENI. This CDR3 region has 16 residues. CDR3 coding DNA: TGTGCCAGCTCACCCGTGTCTGTCCGACAGGGAGGAAAACTGTTTTTT. It translates to CASSPVSVRQGGKLFF.

This clone was found once. This chain links TRBV9 with TRBJ2-4; D might be TRBD2 (6 bases). Trimming stripped 0 bases from V and 5 bases from J, with 6 bases between. Germline CDR1 SGDLS, CDR2 YYNGEE. CDR3 length equals 13 residues. The DNA for the CDR3 is TGTGCCAGCAGCGTAGGGGGGGAAAACATTCAGTACTTC. Translated: CASSVGGENIQYF.

This chain joins TRBV7-2 and TRBJ1-2, with a weak D call TRBD1 (5 bases). This CDR3 is built from 15 residues. Germline lookup yields CDR1 SGHTA and CDR2 FQGNSA. Trimming cost V 5 bases and J 4 bases, with 17 bases left between them. CDR3 sequence (DNA): TGTGCCAGCAGCCTTGGGGGGGGTCTCGCCTATGGCTACACCTTC. Translated, it gives CASSLGGGLAYGYTF.